A single sample gave rise to the 24 T cell receptor beta chains below, sequenced in a study. TCRdb reanalysed the 5' RACE reads using MiXCR and keeps one entry per CDR3 protein. Of about 57,000 distinct CDR3 sequences listed, approximately 27% are singletons. The sorted Tregs were CD4+CD25+CD127-/low cells. Input material: tumor-infiltrating Tregs sorted from the breast tumor. Receptors were obtained from a female donor with breast cancer.

This clonotype was seen repeatedly, ten times or more. This chain joins TRBV7-9 and TRBJ2-6; no reliable D call. The CDR3 sequence is 15 residues long. Looked up from germline, CDR1 is SEHNR and CDR2 is FQNEAQ (reference sequence). V shed 2 bases and J shed 0 bases, with 5 bases lying between them. The CDR3 loop reads CASSLLSSGANVLTF. The CDR3, as DNA: TGTGCCAGCAGCTTACTTAGCTCTGGGGCCAACGTCCTGACTTTC.

At least ten counts were recorded for this clonotype. This sequence joins TRBV24-1 and TRBJ2-3; TRBD1 agrees at 7 bases. CDR1 and CDR2 from the germline V gene are KGHDR and SFDVKD. The CDR3 is 14 residues long. After removal of 6 bases from V and 3 bases from J, the junction contained 5 bases not matched to a gene. CDR3 nucleotides: TGTGCCACCAGTACGAGACAGGGAACAGATACGCAGTATTTT. Translation: CATSTRQGTDTQYF.

This clonotype was observed a handful of times. In nucleotides, the CDR3 is TGCGCCAGCAGAAGGGATCGAGAAAACATTCAGTACTTC. This gives the protein CASRRDRENIQYF. The rearrangement joins TRBV5-1 to TRBJ2-4; D call uncertain. V was clipped by 5 bases and J by 5 bases, with 11 bases between them. The CDR3 has 13 residues. Germline assignment: CDR1 SGHRS and CDR2 YFSETQ.

A few counts support this clonotype. The chain combines TRBV20-1 with TRBJ2-1; D gene uncertain. CDR3 size: 15 residues. Trimming took 2 bases from V and 7 from J, leaving 18 bases between them. Germline lookup yields CDR1 DFQATT and CDR2 SNEGSKA (reference sequence). For the CDR3, the DNA is TGCAGTGCTAGAATGGCGATGGGCGTCGTGAATGAGCAGTTCTTC. This codes for CSARMAMGVVNEQFF.

This clonotype has a count of ten or more. This sequence joins TRBV5-1 and TRBJ2-5; 10 positions match TRBD2. V lost 0 bases to trimming and J lost 4 bases; unmatched junction nucleotides: 12. The germline gives CDR1 SGHRS, CDR2 YFSETQ. The CDR3 has 18 amino acids. The CDR3 DNA reads as TGCGCCAGCAGCTTGGGCAGGGAGATAGCGGGAGGATTAGAGACCCAGTACTTC. As protein: CASSLGREIAGGLETQYF.

This chain uses TRBV6-6 with TRBJ1-6; weak D call: TRBD1 (6 bases). Germline CDR1 reads MNHNY; CDR2 reads SVGAGI (reference sequence). Trimming removed 6 bases at V and 8 bases at J, with 20 bases between. CDR3 length: 16 residues. CDR3 amino acids: CASRSDRKPLDSPLHF. The CDR3 bases are TGTGCCAGCAGGTCCGACAGGAAACCACTTGATTCACCCCTCCACTTT.

CDR3 in DNA: TGTGCCAGCAGTTTTGGCGCGGGAGTCTACGAGCAGTACTTC. This encodes CASSFGAGVYEQYF. The gene calls are TRBV27 and TRBJ2-7; TRBD2 aligns across 7 bases. The CDR3 spans 14 residues. V gave up 3 bases and J gave up 3 bases; unmatched junction bases: 5. CDR1 is MNHEY and CDR2 is SMNVEV in the germline V gene (reference sequence).

This clonotype was counted only a few times. The V gene is TRBV28, the J gene TRBJ1-1, with no clear D. The germline CDR1 and CDR2 sequences are MDHEN and SYDVKM. Trimming took 6 bases from V and 1 from J, leaving 9 bases between them. This CDR3 is built from 13 residues. This chain's CDR3 is CASSPGRNTEAFF. Written as DNA, the CDR3 is TGTGCCAGCAGCCCGGGAAGGAACACTGAAGCTTTCTTT.

The chain has TRBV20-1 and TRBJ2-7, with 7 positions matching TRBD1. CDR3 length: 11 amino acids. Germline assignment: CDR1 DFQATT and CDR2 SNEGSKA (reference sequence). The CDR3 loop reads CGSGQRYEQYF. The CDR3 nucleotides read TGCGGGTCGGGACAGCGTTACGAGCAGTACTTC.

The V gene is TRBV27, the J gene TRBJ1-2; no firm D call. CDR1 is MNHEY and CDR2 is SMNVEV in the germline V gene (reference sequence). The CDR3 length is 13 residues. V shed 2 bases and J shed 6 bases, with 10 bases lying between them. Here the CDR3 reads CASSLTPQDGYTF. CDR3 DNA sequence: TGTGCCAGCAGTTTAACGCCTCAGGATGGCTACACCTTC.

This clonotype was observed a single time. Its ends do not fully match the called genes, so a read error is possible. The V and J genes are TRBV18 and TRBJ2-6, with D possibly TRBD1 on 5 matching bases. This CDR3 comprises 13 residues. In germline, CDR1 is KGHSH, CDR2 LQKENI. The CDR3 region is CASSSVGANVQTF. CDR3 DNA sequence: TGTGCCAGCTCATCAGTTGGGGCCAACGTCCAGACTTTC.

The gene calls are TRBV5-1 and TRBJ1-6; D may be TRBD1 (5 bases). The CDR3 runs 15 residues. Trimming removed 6 bases from V and 10 bases from J, with 20 bases in between. Germline V gene sequence: CDR1 SGHRS, CDR2 YFSETQ. CDR3 loop: CASTDTTGPGSPLHF. The CDR3 DNA reads TGCGCCAGCACGGACACGACTGGGCCCGGATCACCCCTCCACTTT.

The chain carries TRBV20-1 and TRBJ2-7; tentatively, D is TRBD1 (6 bases). Trimming cost V 1 base and J 3 bases, with 13 bases left between them. Per germline, CDR1 DFQATT and CDR2 SNEGSKA (reference sequence). The CDR3 totals 14 residues. The CDR3 nucleotides are TGCAGTGCTAGAGGCCCGGGACAAAACTACGAGCAGTACTTC. Protein: CSARGPGQNYEQYF.

This clonotype has a count of ten or more. V is TRBV29-1 and J is TRBJ2-6; a weak D match, TRBD1 (6 bases). Germline CDR1 and CDR2: SQVTM and ANQGSEA. The CDR3 has 14 amino acids. V lost 6 bases and J 9 bases, leaving 18 bases between the germline ends. The CDR3 is CSVGLGQLSNVLTF. The CDR3 DNA reads TGCAGCGTAGGGCTTGGACAGCTAAGCAACGTCCTGACTTTC. The full variable domain, completed using reference TRBV29-1 and TRBJ2-6, is SAVISQKPSRDICQRGTSLTIQCQVDSQVTMMFWYRQQPGQSLTLIATANQGSEATYESGFVIDKFPISRPNLTFSTLTVSNMSPEDSSIYLCSVGLGQLSNVLTFGAGSRLTVL.

This clonotype was observed at least ten times. For the CDR3, the DNA is TGTGCCAGCAGTTACTCGCCCCTAGCGGGAGTATACAATGAGCAGTTCTTC. It specifies CASSYSPLAGVYNEQFF. The rearrangement links TRBV6-6 to TRBJ2-1, with 10 bases that match TRBD2. The CDR3 loop spans 17 amino acids. Germline V lookup: CDR1 MNHNY, CDR2 SVGAGI (reference sequence). The V segment lost 0 bases and the J segment 4 bases; nucleotides outside the gene matches: 6.

This clonotype turned up a few times. This chain connects TRBV20-1 to TRBJ2-7; D gene uncertain. The CDR3 sequence is 13 residues long. Trimming pared 7 bases from V and 3 bases from J, leaving 16 bases between. Germline CDR1 DFQATT, CDR2 SNEGSKA (reference sequence). The chain's CDR3 is CSGQSSRSYEQYF. In DNA, the CDR3 is TGCAGTGGTCAGTCATCCAGGAGCTACGAGCAGTACTTC.

There are many counts of this clonotype. The chain employs TRBV20-1 and TRBJ2-1; D is uncertain. V was pared by 1 base and J by 9 bases, with 13 bases between. The CDR3 consists of 13 residues. The germline V gene has CDR1 DFQATT and CDR2 SNEGSKA (reference sequence). The CDR3 coding sequence is TGCAGTGCTAGAGCGACAAAACTGACTGAGCAGTTCTTC. Its protein product is CSARATKLTEQFF.

This clonotype was found many times. The chain is built from TRBV6-5 and TRBJ2-7; D possibly uses TRBD1 or TRBD2 (7 bases each). The germline gives CDR1 MNHEY, CDR2 SVGAGI. Deletions cut 3 bases from V and 7 bases from J, with 16 bases between. CDR3 size: 14 residues. In DNA form, the CDR3 reads TGTGCCAGCAGTTATAAGGCAGGGGGGGAAGAGCAGTACTTC. It encodes CASSYKAGGEEQYF.

Turning to this clonotype: The CDR3 does not end in the conserved phenylalanine or tryptophan, so this is likely a read error. The chain links TRBV24-1 to TRBJ2-5, with D possibly being TRBD1 (5 bases). The CDR3 has 15 amino acids. With 3 bases removed from V and 2 bases from J, the gap between germline ends came to 12 bases. Germline V lookup: CDR1 KGHDR, CDR2 SFDVKD. Here the CDR3 DNA reads TGTGCCACCAGTGATCCTTCGACAGCACAAGAGACCCAGTACCTC. It codes for CATSDPSTAQETQYL.

The rearrangement uses TRBV5-6 and TRBJ1-4; tentatively, D is TRBD1 (6 bases). CDR3 length equals 15 residues. Germline CDR1 and CDR2: SGHDT and YYEEEE. Trimming cost V 0 bases and J 7 bases, with 13 bases left between them. This CDR3 reads CASSLGPGGGEKLFF. DNA of the CDR3: TGTGCCAGCAGCTTGGGGCCCGGGGGCGGTGAAAAACTGTTTTTT.

This clonotype has more than one count but fewer than ten. The genes are TRBV5-1 and TRBJ2-3; D is unresolved. Deletions cut 0 bases from V and 4 bases from J, with 9 bases between. This CDR3 has 14 residues. Germline V gives CDR1 SGHRS, CDR2 YFSETQ. The CDR3 loop reads CASSLALRPDTQYF. CDR3 sequence (DNA): TGCGCCAGCAGCTTGGCCCTTAGGCCAGATACGCAGTATTTT. Filled out from reference TRBV5-1 and TRBJ2-3, the complete variable domain reads KAGVTQTPRYLIKTRGQQVTLSCSPISGHRSVSWYQQTPGQGLQFLFEYFSETQRNKGNFPGRFSGRQFSNSRSEMNVSTLELGDSALYLCASSLALRPDTQYFGPGTRLTVL.

The CDR3 protein is CASSSGTGSHYGYTF. The CDR3 bases are TGTGCCAGCAGTTCCGGGACAGGGTCACACTATGGCTACACCTTC. This rearrangement joins TRBV7-9 to TRBJ1-2, with 9 bases identical to TRBD1. V lost 6 bases, J lost 3 bases, and 8 bases stayed unmatched. Per germline, CDR1 SEHNR and CDR2 FQNEAQ (reference sequence). The CDR3 is made up of 15 amino acids.

This clonotype was counted at least ten times. The chain links TRBV6-2 or TRBV6-3 to TRBJ1-5, with unresolved D. Germline assignment: CDR1 MNHEY and CDR2 SVGEGT. The CDR3 spans 13 residues. Deletions cut 0 bases from V and 4 bases from J, with 4 bases between. CDR3 DNA sequence: TGTGCCAGCAGTTACTCGGAGAATCAGCCCCAGCATTTT. Its translation: CASSYSENQPQHF.

The gene calls are TRBV5-1 and TRBJ2-5, with unresolved D. Germline V CDR1 and CDR2: SGHRS, YFSETQ. The CDR3 sequence is 14 residues long. The V gene lost 0 bases and the J gene lost 4 bases, with 10 bases spanning the gap. CDR3 region: CASSLESVGETQYF. In DNA form, the CDR3 reads TGCGCCAGCAGCTTGGAATCTGTGGGAGAGACCCAGTACTTC.